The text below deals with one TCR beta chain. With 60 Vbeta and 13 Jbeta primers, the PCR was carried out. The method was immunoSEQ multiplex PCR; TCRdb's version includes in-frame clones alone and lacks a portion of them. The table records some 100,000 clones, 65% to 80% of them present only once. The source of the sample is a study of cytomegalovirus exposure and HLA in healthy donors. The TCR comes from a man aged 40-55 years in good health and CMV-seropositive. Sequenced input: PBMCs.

The CDR3 nucleotides read TGTGCCAGTAGTACCCAGGGAAAAGAATATGGCTACACCTTC. Its translation: CASSTQGKEYGYTF. The V gene is TRBV19, the J gene TRBJ1-2; TRBD1 is a possible D gene (5 bases). This CDR3 contains 14 residues. Germline V CDR1 and CDR2: LNHDA, SQIVND (reference sequence). V was pared by 4 bases and J by 5 bases, with 14 bases between.